These 21 T cell receptor beta chains originate from one sample sequenced in a study of blood T cell repertoires in COVID-19. Clones were read by immunoSEQ multiplex PCR, and TCRdb kept only the in-frame ones, dropping some. The sample consists of around 230,000 clones, about nine tenths of them appearing once. The sample was PBMCs or T cells enriched from blood (not recorded which). The receptors here all came from a woman aged 25 to 45 who had recovered from COVID-19.

The rearrangement uses TRBV6-4 and TRBJ2-2, with 7 bases identical to TRBD1. With V trimmed by 4 bases and J by 1 base, 3 bases remained unmatched. This CDR3 region has 15 residues. The germline V gene encodes CDR1 MRHNA and CDR2 SNTAGT. The CDR3 is CASSADRWNTGELFF. CDR3 bases: TGTGCCAGCAGTGCGGACAGGTGGAACACCGGGGAGCTGTTTTTT.

This rearrangement joins TRBV6-2 or TRBV6-3 to TRBJ2-3; 13 nucleotides line up with TRBD2. CDR1 and CDR2 (germline): MNHEY, SVGEGT. This CDR3 is built from 16 residues. The ends lost 5 bases at V and 4 bases at J; junction bases unmatched: 6. CDR3 nucleotide sequence: TGTGCCAGCAGTGACGGGACTAGCGGGGACGCAGATACGCAGTATTTT. This sequence encodes CASSDGTSGDADTQYF.

Points on this clone: Germline is not matched at one junction end, which may reflect a read error. The chain carries TRBV7-9 and TRBJ1-2; D is unresolved. Germline-derived CDR1 and CDR2 are SEHNR and FQNEAQ (reference sequence). The CDR3 is 12 residues long. DNA of the CDR3: TGTGCCAGCAGCTTAGAAATCTATGGTTACACCTTC. Amino acid sequence: CASSLEIYGYTF.

As DNA, the CDR3 is TGTGCCAGCAGCTTGAGCTCCTATAATTCACCCCTCCACTTT. Protein product: CASSLSSYNSPLHF. V gene TRBV7-2 combines with J gene TRBJ1-6; D gene unclear. The CDR3 length is 14 residues. Germline loops: CDR1 SGHTA, CDR2 FQGNSA. V gave up 3 bases and J gave up 0 bases, with 3 bases separating them.

The V gene is TRBV19, the J gene TRBJ2-7, with D maybe TRBD2 (5 bases). Germline CDR1 LNHDA, CDR2 SQIVND (reference sequence). The ends were cut back, 3 bases at V and 7 bases at J, with 13 bases in the middle. This CDR3 is 13 amino acids long. The CDR3 region has the DNA TGTGCCAGTAGTATCGTGGCGGGTCGGGAGCAGTACTTC. Its translation: CASSIVAGREQYF.

The V and J genes are TRBV4-1 and TRBJ2-3, with D possibly TRBD2 on 6 matching bases. Deletions cut 4 bases from V and 1 base from J, with 21 bases between. Germline CDR1 reads MGHRA; CDR2 reads YSYEKL. This CDR3 is 18 amino acids long. The CDR3: CASSRSFLPGEGTDTQYF. Here the CDR3 DNA reads TGCGCCAGCAGCCGATCTTTCCTACCCGGGGAGGGCACAGATACGCAGTATTTT.

The CDR3 region has the DNA TGTGCCAGCAGCCAAGGTTTTAGCGGGGGGTCCTACAATGAGCAGTTCTTC. Translated: CASSQGFSGGSYNEQFF. J is TRBJ2-1 and V is TRBV4-2; the match to TRBD2 covers 10 bases. Germline lookup yields CDR1 LGHNA and CDR2 YNFKEQ. The CDR3 extends over 17 amino acids. The V and J ends lost 1 base and 1 base, in that order; junction bases with no gene match: 4.

The rearrangement uses TRBV4-2 and TRBJ1-4; unclear D gene. The germline V and J ends were trimmed by 0 bases and 8 bases, with 13 bases remaining between them. Germline V gene sequence: CDR1 LGHNA, CDR2 YNFKEQ. CDR3 length: 15 residues. CDR3 loop: CASSQDGLRGEKLFF. CDR3 nucleotides: TGTGCCAGCAGCCAAGACGGGCTACGGGGAGAAAAACTGTTTTTT.

The CDR3 loop is CASSVAEASYEQYF. CDR3 in DNA: TGTGCCAGCAGCGTAGCTGAGGCTAGCTACGAGCAGTACTTC. The V and J genes are TRBV9 and TRBJ2-7; D ambiguous. Germline assignment: CDR1 SGDLS and CDR2 YYNGEE. This CDR3 has 14 amino acids. The ends were cut back, 0 bases at V and 3 bases at J, with 10 bases in the middle.

V gene TRBV4-3 combines with J gene TRBJ2-5; 8 bases match TRBD1. Looked up from germline, CDR1 is LGHNA and CDR2 is YSLEER. This CDR3 region has 15 residues. J gave up 0 bases and V 4 bases, and 4 bases lay outside the gene matches. This CDR3 is CASSPSTGDQETQYF. The CDR3 DNA reads as TGCGCCAGCAGCCCATCGACAGGGGACCAAGAGACCCAGTACTTC.

This sequence joins TRBV12-3 or TRBV12-4 and TRBJ1-2; D is unclear. The CDR3 has 12 residues. Trimming removed 3 bases at V and 8 bases at J, with 10 bases between. The CDR3 here is CASSLAGEGYTF. CDR3 DNA sequence: TGTGCCAGCAGTTTGGCTGGGGAGGGCTACACCTTC.

This rearrangement joins TRBV4-1 to TRBJ1-2; possibly TRBD1 for D (5 bases). V was cut by 0 bases and J by 2 bases, with 16 bases left in between. Germline V gene data show CDR1 as MGHRA and CDR2 as YSYEKL. CDR3 length equals 17 residues. CDR3: CASSQDRREEWNYGYTF. The CDR3 DNA is TGCGCCAGCAGCCAAGATCGCAGGGAAGAATGGAACTATGGCTACACCTTC.

This sequence joins TRBV3-1 (or the pseudogene TRBV3-2) and TRBJ1-4; 9 bases are a match to TRBD1. The V segment lost 0 bases and the J segment 4 bases; nucleotides outside the gene matches: 6. CDR1 and CDR2 from the germline V gene are LGHDT and YNNKEL (reference sequence). The CDR3 sequence is 17 residues long. CDR3 in amino acids: CASSQDPPDRGNEKLFF. The DNA of the CDR3 is TGTGCCAGCAGCCAAGATCCACCGGACAGGGGTAATGAAAAACTGTTTTTT.

This clone was seen once. The chain carries TRBV6-2 or TRBV6-3 and TRBJ1-5; D is unresolved. The germline V and J ends were trimmed by 1 base and 0 bases, with 4 bases remaining between them. CDR1 and CDR2 from the germline V gene are MNHEY and SVGEGT. The CDR3 has 14 residues. CDR3 DNA sequence: TGTGCCAGCAGTTACTTCTATAGCAATCAGCCCCAGCATTTT. As protein: CASSYFYSNQPQHF.

The chain has TRBV2 and TRBJ2-3; TRBD2 matches at 11 bases. Per the germline V gene, CDR1 is SNHLY and CDR2 is FYNNEI. This CDR3 is 19 amino acids long. The V gene end was trimmed by 3 bases and the J gene end by 3 bases; junction bases not matched to a gene: 14. The CDR3 protein is CASSDPGSGGAELTDTQYF. The DNA of the CDR3 is TGTGCCAGCAGTGATCCGGGTAGCGGGGGGGCGGAGTTAACAGATACGCAGTATTTT.

The V call is TRBV20-1, the J call TRBJ1-5; D uncertain. The CDR3 totals 11 residues. Per the germline V gene, CDR1 is DFQATT and CDR2 is SNEGSKA (reference sequence). V shed 3 bases and J shed 5 bases, with 5 bases lying between them. The CDR3 region is CSASSDQPQHF. The DNA for the CDR3 is TGCAGTGCTAGTTCGGATCAGCCCCAGCATTTT.

The chain recombines TRBV5-4 with TRBJ1-1; D gene ambiguous. This CDR3 contains 12 residues. Germline loops: CDR1 SGHNT, CDR2 YYREEE (reference sequence). Trimming took 0 bases from V and 9 from J, leaving 9 bases between them. CDR3: CASSLGAGKAFF. DNA for the CDR3: TGTGCCAGCAGCTTGGGGGCGGGGAAAGCTTTCTTT.

This chain uses TRBV29-1 with TRBJ1-2; no firm D call. The CDR3 totals 12 residues. From germline, CDR1 is SQVTM and CDR2 ANQGSEA. Between the trimmed V and J ends, which lost 3 bases and 5 bases, there was a span of 10 bases. The CDR3 spells CSVDGNTYGYTF. In DNA, the CDR3 is TGCAGCGTTGACGGGAATACTTATGGCTACACCTTC.

The chain carries TRBV29-1 and TRBJ2-5, with TRBD2 matching 10 bases. The CDR3 extends over 14 amino acids. Trimming removed 2 bases from V and 5 bases from J; junction bases left unmatched: 5. Germline V CDR1 and CDR2: SQVTM, ANQGSEA. As DNA, the CDR3 is TGCAGCGTTGAAAAGCGGGGGGGCGTTGAGACCCAGTACTTC. It codes for CSVEKRGGVETQYF.

This clone has only a few counts. This rearrangement joins TRBV4-2 to TRBJ1-2; D gene uncertain. The CDR3 is 15 residues long. Per germline, CDR1 LGHNA and CDR2 YNFKEQ. The V end was cut by 1 base, the J end by 1 base, with 10 bases between. DNA of the CDR3: TGTGCCAGCAGCCAAGTCGCGGGCAGTAACTATGGCTACACCTTC. Its translation: CASSQVAGSNYGYTF.

The gene calls are TRBV7-6 and TRBJ2-2, with TRBD2 identical over 16 bases. The length of the CDR3 is 20 residues. The germline V gene has CDR1 SGHVS and CDR2 FNYEAQ. The V and J ends lost 4 bases and 4 bases, in that order; junction bases with no gene match: 12. This CDR3 is CASSWGRGTSGGDITGELFF. CDR3 nucleotides: TGTGCCAGCAGCTGGGGAAGAGGGACTAGCGGGGGGGACATCACCGGGGAGCTGTTTTTT. The full variable domain, completed using reference TRBV7-6 and TRBJ2-2, is GAGVSQSPRYKVTKRGQDVALRCDPISGHVSLYWYRQALGQGPEFLTYFNYEAQQDKSGLPNDRFSAERPEGSISTLTIQRTEQRDSAMYRCASSWGRGTSGGDITGELFFGEGSRLTVL.